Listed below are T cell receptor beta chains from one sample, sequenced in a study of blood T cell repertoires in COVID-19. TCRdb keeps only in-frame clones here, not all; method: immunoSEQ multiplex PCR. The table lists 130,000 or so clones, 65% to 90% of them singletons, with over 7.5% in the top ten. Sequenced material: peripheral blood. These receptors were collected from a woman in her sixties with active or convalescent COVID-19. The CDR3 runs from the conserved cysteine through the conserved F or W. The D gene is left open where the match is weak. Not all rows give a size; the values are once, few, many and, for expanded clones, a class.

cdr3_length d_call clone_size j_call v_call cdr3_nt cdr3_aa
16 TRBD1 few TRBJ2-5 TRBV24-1 TGTGCCACCAGTGACACCGGGACAGGGAAGAGGGAGACCCAGTACTTC CATSDTGTGKRETQYF
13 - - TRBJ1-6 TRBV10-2 TGCGCCAGCAGTGTCATTTATAATTCACCCCTCCACTTT CASSVIYNSPLHF
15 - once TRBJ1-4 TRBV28 TGTGCCAGCAGTCCCCTCGGGGGGGGTAATGAAAAACTGTTTTTT CASSPLGGGNEKLFF
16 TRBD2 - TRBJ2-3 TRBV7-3 TGTGCCAGCAGCTTAGGCCTAGCGGGAGACCCAGATACGCAGTATTTT CASSLGLAGDPDTQYF
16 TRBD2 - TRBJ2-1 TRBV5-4 TGTGCCAGCAGCTCTATTAGCGGGGGGGGCTACAATGAGCAGTTCTTC CASSSISGGGYNEQFF
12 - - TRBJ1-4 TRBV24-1 TGTGCCACCAGTGAGTCGAATGAAAAACTGTTTTTT CATSESNEKLFF
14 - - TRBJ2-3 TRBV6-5 TGTGCCAGCCTCTGGGGGGGGGCAACAGATACGCAGTATTTT CASLWGGATDTQYF
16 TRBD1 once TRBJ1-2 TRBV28 TGTGCCAGCACCTTTATCGGACTGGGGACAGTTTATGGCTACACCTTC CASTFIGLGTVYGYTF
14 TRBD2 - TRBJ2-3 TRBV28 TGTGCCAGCAGCCCGGGACTATCCACAGATACGCAGTATTTT CASSPGLSTDTQYF
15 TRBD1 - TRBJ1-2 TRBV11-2 TGTGCCAGCAGCTTAGATAAGGGGGCCTCTAGGGGCTACACCTTC CASSLDKGASRGYTF
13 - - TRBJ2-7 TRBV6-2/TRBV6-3 TGTGCCAGCAGTTACTACAGCTCCTACGAGCAGTACTTC CASSYYSSYEQYF
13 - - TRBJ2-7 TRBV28 TGTGCCAGCAGTTTACGTCCTCCTAACGAGCAGTACTTC CASSLRPPNEQYF
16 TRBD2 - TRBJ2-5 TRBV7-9 TGTGCCAGCAGCCCAGGACTAGCGGGGGCTCGAGAGACCCAGTACTTC CASSPGLAGARETQYF
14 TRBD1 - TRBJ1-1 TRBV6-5 TGTGCCAGCAGATTAAGACAGGGGAACACTGAAGCTTTCTTT CASRLRQGNTEAFF